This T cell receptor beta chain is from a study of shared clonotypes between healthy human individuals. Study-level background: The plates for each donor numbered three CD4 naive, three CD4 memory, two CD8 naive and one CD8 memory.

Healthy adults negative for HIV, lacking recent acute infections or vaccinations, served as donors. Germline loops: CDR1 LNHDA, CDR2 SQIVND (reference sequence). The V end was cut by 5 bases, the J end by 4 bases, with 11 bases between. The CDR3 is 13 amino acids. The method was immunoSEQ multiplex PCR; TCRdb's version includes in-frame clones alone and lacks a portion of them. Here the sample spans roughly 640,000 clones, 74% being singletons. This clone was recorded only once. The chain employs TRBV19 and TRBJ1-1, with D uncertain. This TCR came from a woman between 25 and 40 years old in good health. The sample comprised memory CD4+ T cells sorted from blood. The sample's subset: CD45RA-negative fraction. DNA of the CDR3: TGTGCCAGTAGTCCCCTTATCCGCACTGAAGCTTTCTTT. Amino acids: CASSPLIRTEAFF.